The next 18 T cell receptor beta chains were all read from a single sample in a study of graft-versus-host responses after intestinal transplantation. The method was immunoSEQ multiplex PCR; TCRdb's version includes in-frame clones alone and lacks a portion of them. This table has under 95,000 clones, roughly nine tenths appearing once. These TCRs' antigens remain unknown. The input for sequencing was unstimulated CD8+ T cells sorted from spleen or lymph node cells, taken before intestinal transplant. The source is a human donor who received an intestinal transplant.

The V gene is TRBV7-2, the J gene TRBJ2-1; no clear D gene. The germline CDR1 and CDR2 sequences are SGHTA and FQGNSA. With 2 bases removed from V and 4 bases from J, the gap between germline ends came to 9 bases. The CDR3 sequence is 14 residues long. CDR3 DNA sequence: TGTGCCAGCAGCTTACTCCGAGGTTACAATGAGCAGTTCTTC. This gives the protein CASSLLRGYNEQFF. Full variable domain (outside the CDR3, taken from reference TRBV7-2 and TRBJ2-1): GAGVSQSPSNKVTEKGKDVELRCDPISGHTALYWYRQSLGQGLEFLIYFQGNSAPDKSGLPSDRFSAERTGGSVSTLTIQRTQQEDSAVYLCASSLLRGYNEQFFGPGTRLTVL.

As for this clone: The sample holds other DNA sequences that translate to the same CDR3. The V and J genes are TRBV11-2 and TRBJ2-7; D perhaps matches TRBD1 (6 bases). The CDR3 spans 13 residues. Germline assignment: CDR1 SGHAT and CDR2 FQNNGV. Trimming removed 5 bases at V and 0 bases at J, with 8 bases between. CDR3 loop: CASSPDSSYEQYF. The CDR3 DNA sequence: TGTGCCAGCAGCCCGGACAGCTCCTACGAGCAGTACTTC.

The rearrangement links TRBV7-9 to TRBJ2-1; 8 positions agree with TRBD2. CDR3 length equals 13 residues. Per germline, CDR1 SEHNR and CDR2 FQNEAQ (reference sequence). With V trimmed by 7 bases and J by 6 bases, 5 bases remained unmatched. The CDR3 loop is CASIREGANEQFF. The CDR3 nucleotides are TGTGCCAGCATCCGGGAGGGCGCCAATGAGCAGTTCTTC.

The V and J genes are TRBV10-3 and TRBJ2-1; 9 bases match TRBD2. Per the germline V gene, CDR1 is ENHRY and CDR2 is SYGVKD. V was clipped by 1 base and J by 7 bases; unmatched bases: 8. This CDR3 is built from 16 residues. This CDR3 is CAISEYRTSAFNEQFF. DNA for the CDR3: TGTGCCATCAGTGAGTACAGGACTAGCGCCTTTAATGAGCAGTTCTTC.

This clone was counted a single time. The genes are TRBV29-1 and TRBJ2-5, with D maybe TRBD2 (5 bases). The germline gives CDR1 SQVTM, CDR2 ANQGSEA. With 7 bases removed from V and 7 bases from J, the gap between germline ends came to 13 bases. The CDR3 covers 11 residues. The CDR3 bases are TGCAGCGCTATGGTAGGAGGGACCCAGTACTTC. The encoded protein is CSAMVGGTQYF.

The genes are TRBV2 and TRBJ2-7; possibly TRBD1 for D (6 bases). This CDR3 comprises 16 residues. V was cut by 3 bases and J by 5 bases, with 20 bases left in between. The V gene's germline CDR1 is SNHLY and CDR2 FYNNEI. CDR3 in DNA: TGTGCCAGCAGTGATTTTTCTAGGGACACCGCCGACGAGCAGTACTTC. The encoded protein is CASSDFSRDTADEQYF.

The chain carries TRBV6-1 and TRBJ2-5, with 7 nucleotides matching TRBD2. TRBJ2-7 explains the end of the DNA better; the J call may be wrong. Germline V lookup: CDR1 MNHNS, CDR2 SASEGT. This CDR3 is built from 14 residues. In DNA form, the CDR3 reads TGTGCCAGCAGTGGAGGACTAGTTGGCTACGAGCAGTACTTC. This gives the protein CASSGGLVGYEQYF.

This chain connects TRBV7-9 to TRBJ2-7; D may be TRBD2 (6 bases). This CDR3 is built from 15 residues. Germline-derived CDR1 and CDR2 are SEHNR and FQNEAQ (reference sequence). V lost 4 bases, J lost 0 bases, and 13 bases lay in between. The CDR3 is CASSSSSEISYEQYF. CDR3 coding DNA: TGTGCCAGCAGCTCGTCTAGCGAGATCTCCTACGAGCAGTACTTC.

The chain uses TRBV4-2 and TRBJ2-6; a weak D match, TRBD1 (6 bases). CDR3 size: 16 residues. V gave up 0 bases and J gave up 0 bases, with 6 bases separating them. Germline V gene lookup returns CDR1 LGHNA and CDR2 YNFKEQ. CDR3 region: CASSQEDSSGANVLTF. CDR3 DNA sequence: TGTGCCAGCAGCCAAGAGGACAGCTCTGGGGCCAACGTCCTGACTTTC.

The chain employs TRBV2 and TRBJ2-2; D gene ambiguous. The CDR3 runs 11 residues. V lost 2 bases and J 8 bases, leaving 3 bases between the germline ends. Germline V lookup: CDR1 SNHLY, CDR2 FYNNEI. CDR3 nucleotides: TGTGCCAGCAGTGAACTTGGGGAGCTGTTTTTT. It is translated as CASSELGELFF.

The CDR3 is CASSVEGAIRQGEAFF. The CDR3 coding sequence is TGTGCCAGCAGCGTAGAGGGGGCTATAAGACAGGGTGAAGCTTTCTTT. The chain is built from TRBV9 and TRBJ1-1, with 7 bases fitting TRBD1. This CDR3 has 16 residues. Germline lookup yields CDR1 SGDLS and CDR2 YYNGEE. The V segment lost 0 bases and the J segment 7 bases; nucleotides outside the gene matches: 12. Filled out from reference TRBV9 and TRBJ1-1, the complete variable domain reads DSGVTQTPKHLITATGQRVTLRCSPRSGDLSVYWYQQSLDQGLQFLIQYYNGEERAKGNILERFSAQQFPDLHSELNLSSLELGDSALYFCASSVEGAIRQGEAFFGQGTRLTVV.

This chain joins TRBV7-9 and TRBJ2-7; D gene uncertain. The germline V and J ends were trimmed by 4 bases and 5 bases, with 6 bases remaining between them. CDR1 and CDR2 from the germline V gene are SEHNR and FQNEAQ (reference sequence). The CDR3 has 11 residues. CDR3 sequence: CASSSSDEQYF. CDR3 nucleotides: TGTGCCAGCAGCTCCAGTGACGAGCAGTACTTC.

CDR3 loop: CASSKGGRGTEAFF. CDR3 bases: TGTGCCAGCAGCAAAGGAGGTAGGGGGACTGAAGCTTTCTTT. The genes are TRBV6-1 and TRBJ1-1; D is perhaps TRBD1 (6 bases). Germline CDR1 reads MNHNS; CDR2 reads SASEGT. The V end lost 6 bases, the J end lost 5 bases, and 16 bases lay between the germline ends. This CDR3 is built from 14 residues.

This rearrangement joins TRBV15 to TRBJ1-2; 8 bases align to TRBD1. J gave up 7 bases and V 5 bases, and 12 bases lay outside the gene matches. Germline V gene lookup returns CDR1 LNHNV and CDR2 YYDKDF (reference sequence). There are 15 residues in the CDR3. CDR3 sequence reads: CATSRSTDRALGYTF. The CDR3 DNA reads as TGTGCCACCAGCCGTTCCACGGACAGGGCGCTTGGCTACACCTTC.

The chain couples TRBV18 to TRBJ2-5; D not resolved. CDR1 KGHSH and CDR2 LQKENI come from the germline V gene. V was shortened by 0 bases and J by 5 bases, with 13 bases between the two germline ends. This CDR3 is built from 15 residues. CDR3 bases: TGTGCCAGCTCACCACCGGGCCGATCAGAGGAGACCCAGTACTTC. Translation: CASSPPGRSEETQYF.

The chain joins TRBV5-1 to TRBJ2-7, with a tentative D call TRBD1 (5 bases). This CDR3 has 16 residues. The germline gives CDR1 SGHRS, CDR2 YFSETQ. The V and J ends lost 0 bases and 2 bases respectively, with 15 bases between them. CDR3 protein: CASSLDPSGQAYEQYF. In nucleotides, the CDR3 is TGCGCCAGCAGCTTGGACCCCTCTGGACAAGCCTACGAGCAGTACTTC.

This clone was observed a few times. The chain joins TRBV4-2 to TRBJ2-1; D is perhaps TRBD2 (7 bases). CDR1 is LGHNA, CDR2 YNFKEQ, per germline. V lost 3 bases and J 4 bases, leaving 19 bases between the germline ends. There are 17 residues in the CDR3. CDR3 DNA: TGTGCCAGCAGCCACCCCGGGGAGGGCCAGGGGTACAATGAGCAGTTCTTC. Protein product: CASSHPGEGQGYNEQFF.

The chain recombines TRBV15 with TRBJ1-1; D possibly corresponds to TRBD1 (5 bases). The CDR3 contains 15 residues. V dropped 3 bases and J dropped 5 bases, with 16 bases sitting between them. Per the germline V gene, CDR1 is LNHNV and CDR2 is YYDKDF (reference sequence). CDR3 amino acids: CATSRGRGKETEAFF. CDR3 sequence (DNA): TGTGCCACCAGCAGGGGGAGGGGAAAGGAGACTGAAGCTTTCTTT.